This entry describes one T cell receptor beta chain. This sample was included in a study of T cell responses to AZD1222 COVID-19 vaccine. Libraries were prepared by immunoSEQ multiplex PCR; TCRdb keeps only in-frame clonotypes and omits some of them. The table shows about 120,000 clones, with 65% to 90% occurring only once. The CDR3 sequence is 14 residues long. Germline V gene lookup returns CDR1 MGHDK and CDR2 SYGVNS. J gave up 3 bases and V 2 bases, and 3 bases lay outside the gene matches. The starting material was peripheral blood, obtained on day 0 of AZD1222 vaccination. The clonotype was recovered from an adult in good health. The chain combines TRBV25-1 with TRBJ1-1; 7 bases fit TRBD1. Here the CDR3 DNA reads TGTGCCAGCAGTGAAAGACAGGGCTACACTGAAGCTTTCTTT. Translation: CASSERQGYTEAFF.